Listed here are 22 T cell receptor beta chains from one sample, sequenced in a study of blood T cell repertoires in COVID-19. TCRdb's copy holds only in-frame clones and misses some; the assay was immunoSEQ multiplex PCR. The table has under 500,000 clones, around 90% seen once; the top ten hold about 2.1%. Sample: PBMCs or T cells enriched from blood (not recorded which). These receptors were obtained from a woman younger than 35 with acute COVID-19.

This rearrangement joins TRBV7-9 to TRBJ1-4; unclear D gene. CDR3 length equals 15 residues. Germline loops: CDR1 SEHNR, CDR2 FQNEAQ (reference sequence). V shed 1 base and J shed 5 bases, with 11 bases lying between them. DNA of the CDR3: TGTGCCAGCAGCTTAGGCAGAGCGTTAAATGAAAAACTGTTTTTT. Its protein is CASSLGRALNEKLFF.

V and J are TRBV7-9 and TRBJ1-1; possible D gene TRBD1, 5 bases. There are 13 residues in the CDR3. Trimming took 5 bases from V and 3 from J, leaving 10 bases between them. Germline CDR1 is SEHNR and CDR2 is FQNEAQ (reference sequence). The CDR3 here is CASSPRGDTEAFF. CDR3 bases: TGTGCCAGCAGCCCCCGGGGGGACACTGAAGCTTTCTTT.

The gene calls are TRBV29-1 and TRBJ2-7, with 9 bases identical to TRBD1. Germline V gene data show CDR1 as SQVTM and CDR2 as ANQGSEA. V lost 3 bases and J lost 2; bases outside the gene matches: 5. The CDR3 covers 14 residues. CDR3 sequence reads: CSVDSGTGTYEQYF. The CDR3 DNA sequence: TGCAGCGTTGATTCCGGGACAGGGACCTACGAGCAGTACTTC.

V gene TRBV2 combines with J gene TRBJ2-1; 7 positions agree with TRBD1. V was clipped by 5 bases and J by 1 base; unmatched bases: 8. Germline CDR1 reads SNHLY; CDR2 reads FYNNEI. The CDR3 covers 16 residues. The CDR3 loop is CASSRTGTSSYNEQFF. CDR3 DNA: TGTGCCAGCAGTAGGACAGGAACCAGTTCCTACAATGAGCAGTTCTTC.

This chain links TRBV7-9 with TRBJ1-3; 8 bases align to TRBD1. The CDR3 loop spans 17 amino acids. Trimming took 5 bases from V and 4 from J; bases not matched to a gene: 13. Per the germline V gene, CDR1 is SEHNR and CDR2 is FQNEAQ (reference sequence). The CDR3 sequence is CASSLAPRRGPGNTIYF. The CDR3 nucleotides are TGTGCCAGCAGCCTCGCCCCCCGCAGGGGGCCGGGAAACACCATATATTTT.

The chain recombines TRBV6-6 with TRBJ2-7; 7 bases line up with TRBD1. Germline V gives CDR1 MNHNY, CDR2 SVGAGI (reference sequence). V was clipped by 5 bases and J by 0 bases; unmatched bases: 7. This CDR3 region has 15 residues. Here the CDR3 DNA reads TGTGCCAGCAGTAAAACCGGGACAGTCTCCTACGAGCAGTACTTC. This codes for CASSKTGTVSYEQYF.

The chain uses TRBV28 and TRBJ2-4; the match to TRBD2 covers 7 bases. J was trimmed by 12 bases and V by 3 bases; bases with no gene match: 5. Germline values: CDR1 MDHEN, CDR2 SYDVKM. The CDR3 has 12 amino acids. The CDR3 DNA sequence: TGTGCCAGCAGTTTCGGGGAGGGGAATCAGTACTTC. The encoded protein is CASSFGEGNQYF.

The rearrangement links TRBV4-3 to TRBJ2-7; 12 nucleotides align to TRBD2. Germline CDR1 LGHNA, CDR2 YSLEER. The CDR3 runs 16 residues. Trimming cost V 3 bases and J 1 base; bases outside gene matches: 4. In DNA, the CDR3 is TGCGCCAGCAGCCACATGGGGACTAGCGGGTCCTACGAGCAGTACTTC. Translating gives CASSHMGTSGSYEQYF.

The chain employs TRBV7-9 and TRBJ2-4; D unresolved. The V end was cut by 1 base, the J end by 3 bases, with 13 bases between. Per the germline V gene, CDR1 is SEHNR and CDR2 is FQNEAQ (reference sequence). The CDR3 is made up of 16 amino acids. The CDR3 DNA follows: TGTGCCAGCAGCTTAGGAGCAGGCAACGGCAAAAACATTCAGTACTTC. Its protein product is CASSLGAGNGKNIQYF.

V and J are TRBV6-5 and TRBJ2-7; TRBD1 agrees at 11 bases. The V gene's germline CDR1 is MNHEY and CDR2 SVGAGI. V was clipped by 4 bases and J by 4 bases; unmatched bases: 6. This CDR3 is built from 15 residues. The CDR3 nucleotides are TGTGCCAGCAGTTTTGGAGGGACAGGGGGGTACGAGCAGTACTTC. Encoded protein: CASSFGGTGGYEQYF.

V and J are TRBV5-8 and TRBJ1-2, with D perhaps TRBD1 (6 bases). The CDR3 totals 18 residues. In germline, CDR1 is SGHTS, CDR2 YDEGEE. Deletions cut 2 bases from V and 4 bases from J, with 24 bases between. The CDR3 reads CASSFDYGTHKTGYGYTF. The CDR3, as DNA: TGTGCCAGCAGCTTTGATTATGGGACACACAAGACGGGCTATGGCTACACCTTC.

Notes on this clone: The same CDR3 arises from other DNA sequences in this sample as well. The chain couples TRBV5-6 to TRBJ1-1, with D unclear. Looked up from germline, CDR1 is SGHDT and CDR2 is YYEEEE. This CDR3 is 11 amino acids long. The V and J ends lost 0 bases and 7 bases respectively, with 4 bases between them. The CDR3 DNA sequence: TGTGCCAGCAGCTTGGGTCTTGAAGCTTTCTTT. Its protein product is CASSLGLEAFF.

This rearrangement joins TRBV6-5 to TRBJ2-7, with 13 nucleotides matching TRBD2. J was trimmed by 4 bases and V by 6 bases; bases with no gene match: 3. Germline CDR1 and CDR2: MNHEY and SVGAGI. There are 14 residues in the CDR3. The CDR3 is CASSGTSGKYEQYF. CDR3 nucleotides: TGTGCCAGCAGCGGGACTAGCGGGAAATACGAGCAGTACTTC.

This clone was recorded a few times. This chain uses TRBV5-5 with TRBJ1-5, with 11 bases identical to TRBD1. J gave up 2 bases and V 4 bases, and 14 bases lay outside the gene matches. Looked up from germline, CDR1 is SGHKS and CDR2 is YYEKEE (reference sequence). The CDR3 has 19 amino acids. The CDR3 sequence: CASSETGTGGFGGNQPQHF. The CDR3 coding sequence is TGTGCCAGCAGCGAGACCGGGACAGGGGGTTTTGGCGGCAATCAGCCCCAGCATTTT.

This clone came up once. The rearrangement uses TRBV6-5 and TRBJ1-2; no clear D. The CDR3 contains 13 residues. Germline-derived CDR1 and CDR2 are MNHEY and SVGAGI. The ends were cut back, 0 bases at V and 2 bases at J, with 4 bases in the middle. In nucleotides, the CDR3 is TGTGCCAGCAGTTACTCGGCCAACTATGGCTACACCTTC. The encoded protein is CASSYSANYGYTF.

The J gene is TRBJ1-1, the V gene TRBV19; 8 bases agree with TRBD1. The length of the CDR3 is 15 residues. CDR1 and CDR2 (germline): LNHDA, SQIVND (reference sequence). Trimming at V came to 6 bases and at J to 2 bases, leaving 8 bases not matched to a gene. In nucleotides, the CDR3 is TGTGCCAGTAGCCTACGGACAGGGATAAACACTGAAGCTTTCTTT. It is translated as CASSLRTGINTEAFF.

The gene calls are TRBV2 and TRBJ1-1; 7 positions agree with TRBD1. The J segment lost 11 bases and the V segment lost 7 bases, leaving 4 bases of the junction unmatched. There are 10 residues in the CDR3. In germline, CDR1 is SNHLY, CDR2 FYNNEI. Here the CDR3 reads CASNTGAAFF. CDR3 bases: TGTGCCAGCAATACAGGGGCTGCTTTCTTT.

The rearrangement links TRBV12-3 or TRBV12-4 to TRBJ1-2; 7 bases line up with TRBD1. V lost 5 bases and J lost 5; bases outside the gene matches: 5. The CDR3 consists of 13 residues. The CDR3 DNA reads TGTGCCAGCAGTCCACAGGGGAGATATGGCTACACCTTC. It translates to CASSPQGRYGYTF.

The chain recombines TRBV7-2 with TRBJ1-4, with TRBD1 as a possible D gene (5 bases). CDR3 length: 15 amino acids. V lost 1 base, J lost 6 bases, and 12 bases lay in between. Germline V lookup: CDR1 SGHTA, CDR2 FQGNSA. CDR3 protein: CASSLGAGRDEKLFF. The CDR3 DNA reads TGTGCCAGCAGCTTAGGAGCGGGGCGCGATGAAAAACTGTTTTTT.

CDR3 region: CAISADRGYEQYF. Written as DNA, the CDR3 is TGTGCCATCAGTGCCGACAGGGGCTACGAGCAGTACTTC. The V gene is TRBV10-3, the J gene TRBJ2-7; TRBD1 matches 8 bases. The V and J ends lost 4 bases and 3 bases, in that order; junction bases with no gene match: 2. The V gene's germline CDR1 is ENHRY and CDR2 SYGVKD. The CDR3 is 13 amino acids.

This sequence joins TRBV10-3 and TRBJ1-5; tentatively, D is TRBD1 (5 bases). The CDR3 runs to 13 residues. Per germline, CDR1 ENHRY and CDR2 SYGVKD. Trimming pared 8 bases from V and 1 base from J, leaving 9 bases between. In DNA, the CDR3 is TGTGCCATCCGGCCAGGGAGCAATCAGCCCCAGCATTTT. Translated: CAIRPGSNQPQHF.

The chain employs TRBV6-5 and TRBJ1-5; D is unresolved. V shed 2 bases and J shed 0 bases, with 8 bases lying between them. Per the germline V gene, CDR1 is MNHEY and CDR2 is SVGAGI. The CDR3 has 15 amino acids. CDR3 sequence: CASSYTGDSNQPQHF. The CDR3 DNA reads TGTGCCAGCAGTTACACCGGGGATAGCAATCAGCCCCAGCATTTT.